A selection of T cell receptor beta chains follows, all from one sample in a study of graft-versus-host responses after intestinal transplantation. Their target antigens are unknown. The data were produced by immunoSEQ multiplex PCR, yet TCRdb's version contains in-frame clones alone and is incomplete. The sample contains about 90,000 clones, approximately 94% of which appear only once. The sequencing used unstimulated CD4+ T cells sorted from spleen or lymph node cells, collected before transplant. The source of these receptors is a human donor who was the organ donor for an intestinal transplant. CDR3s include the opening cysteine and the closing phenylalanine or tryptophan. A D gene is named only where the DNA matches it firmly. Clone size is not always given. Where it is, it says once, few, many or a class for expanded clones.

d_call,clone_size,j_call,v_call,cdr3_nt,cdr3_aa
TRBD2,-,TRBJ2-5,TRBV7-8,TGTGCCAGCAGCTTGGCGGGACTAGCGAAGACCCAGTACTTC,CASSLAGLAKTQYF
-,-,TRBJ2-5,TRBV7-2,TGTGCCAGCAGCCCTCGGGTCGCGGGGGCGCAAGAGACCCAGTACTTC,CASSPRVAGAQETQYF
TRBD1,-,TRBJ1-2,TRBV6-6,TGTGCCACCGCGTCAGGGGGCAATGGCTACACCTTC,CATASGGNGYTF
-,-,TRBJ2-5,TRBV6-1,TGTGCCAGCAGTGAAGCGGGGGGCCACTACTTC,CASSEAGGHYF
TRBD1,-,TRBJ1-1,TRBV7-8,TGTGCCAGCAGCTCCAGCGGACAGGGAACAAAGGGGACTGAAGCTTTCTTT,CASSSSGQGTKGTEAFF
TRBD1,-,TRBJ1-6,TRBV5-4,TGTGCCAGCAGCTTGGCAGGGGGCTATAATTCACCCCTCCACTTT,CASSLAGGYNSPLHF
-,once,TRBJ2-1,TRBV18,TGTGCCAGCTCACTTACCGGGACAATCTCCTACAATGAGCAGTTCTTC,CASSLTGTISYNEQFF
-,-,TRBJ1-2,TRBV4-3,TGCGCCAGCAGCCAAGATTTCCCTAACTATGGCTACACCTTC,CASSQDFPNYGYTF
TRBD2,-,TRBJ2-1,TRBV16,TGTGCCAGCAGCCAAGGGACTAGCAACTACAATGAGCAGTTCTTC,CASSQGTSNYNEQFF
-,-,TRBJ1-4,TRBV11-2,TGTGCCAGCAGCTTGGTTTTCGGGGGGGTCGAGGAAAAACTGTTTTTT,CASSLVFGGVEEKLFF
TRBD1,-,TRBJ2-3,TRBV19,TGTGCCAGTAGGGAGACAGGGCAGGCAGATACGCAGTATTTT,CASRETGQADTQYF
TRBD2,once,TRBJ2-2,TRBV2,TGTGCCAGCATCGGACTAGCGGGGTATACCGGGGAGCTGTTTTTT,CASIGLAGYTGELFF
TRBD2,-,TRBJ2-3,TRBV5-4,TGTGCCAGCAGCCCGGGTCGAGCGGGGGGGCGGGGCACAGATACGCAGTATTTT,CASSPGRAGGRGTDTQYF
TRBD1,-,TRBJ2-3,TRBV6-4,TGTGCCAGCAGTGCGACAGGGTCCACAGATACGCAGTATTTT,CASSATGSTDTQYF
TRBD2,-,TRBJ2-5,TRBV5-1,TGCGCCAGCAGCTACCTAGCGGACCAAGAGACCCAGTACTTC,CASSYLADQETQYF
-,-,TRBJ1-6,TRBV7-2,TGTGCCAGCAGCTTAGTTGCGCGAGGGTTGAATTCACCCCTCCACTTT,CASSLVARGLNSPLHF
-,-,TRBJ1-4,TRBV7-8,TGTGCCAGCAGCCCCGGTTCTGGGGGCCTCATGCAAAAACTGTTTTTT,CASSPGSGGLMQKLFF
TRBD1,-,TRBJ2-3,TRBV4-1,TGCGCCAGCAGCCAAGATAGGACAGGGAACTCAGATACGCAGTATTTT,CASSQDRTGNSDTQYF
-,-,TRBJ1-2,TRBV7-9,TGTGCCAGCGTCGTGGGGGGGGGAAAAGGGTATGGCTACACCTTC,CASVVGGGKGYGYTF
-,-,TRBJ2-3,TRBV7-9,TGTGCCAGCAGCTTAAAAGGGGGTGTAGATACGCAGTATTTT,CASSLKGGVDTQYF